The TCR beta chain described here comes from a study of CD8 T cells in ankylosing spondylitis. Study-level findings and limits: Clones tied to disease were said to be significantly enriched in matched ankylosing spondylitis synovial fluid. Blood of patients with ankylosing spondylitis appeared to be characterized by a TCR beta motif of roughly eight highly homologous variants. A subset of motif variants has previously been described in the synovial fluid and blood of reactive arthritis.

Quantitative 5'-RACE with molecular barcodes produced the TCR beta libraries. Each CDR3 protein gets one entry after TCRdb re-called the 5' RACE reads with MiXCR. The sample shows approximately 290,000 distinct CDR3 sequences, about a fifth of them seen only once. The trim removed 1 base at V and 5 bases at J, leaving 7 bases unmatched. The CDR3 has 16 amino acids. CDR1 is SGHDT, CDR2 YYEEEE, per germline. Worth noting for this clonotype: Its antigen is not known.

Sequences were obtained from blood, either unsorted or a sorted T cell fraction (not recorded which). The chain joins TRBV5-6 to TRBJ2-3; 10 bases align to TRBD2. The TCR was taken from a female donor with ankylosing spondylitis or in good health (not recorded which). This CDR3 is CASSLFLAGEVDTQYF. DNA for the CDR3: TGTGCCAGCAGCTTGTTTCTAGCGGGAGAGGTAGATACGCAGTATTTT.